This TCR beta chain was profiled in a study of control samples from healthy donors and cancer patients. The data were produced by immunoSEQ multiplex PCR, yet TCRdb's version contains in-frame clones alone and is incomplete. This table has 89,000 or so clones, approximately 87% appearing once. Germline V gene lookup returns CDR1 GTSNPN and CDR2 SVGIG (reference sequence). The V and J ends lost 3 bases and 3 bases respectively, with 20 bases between them. The CDR3 runs to 17 residues. The clonotype originates from a man over 45 in good health. The V gene is TRBV30, the J gene TRBJ2-2; D might be TRBD2 (6 bases). The sequencing sample was made of blood. The CDR3 protein is CAWSRGQRVLDTGELFF. The DNA of the CDR3 is TGTGCCTGGAGCCGAGGCCAGCGGGTACTAGACACCGGGGAGCTGTTTTTT.